A selection of T cell receptor beta chains follows, all from one sample in a study of hypomethylating agent response in myelodysplastic syndrome. Assay used: immunoSEQ multiplex PCR; TCRdb lists only in-frame clones, some missing. This sample has around 1,400 clones, with approximately 87% found just once. Specimen: bone marrow, collected before or after starting hypomethylating agent treatment for myelodysplastic syndrome (not recorded which). The receptors shown here come from a human donor with myelodysplastic syndrome. CDR3s include the opening cysteine and the closing phenylalanine or tryptophan. Each record gives: V gene, J gene, clone size, D gene, CDR3 protein, CDR3 DNA. The D gene is left open where the match is weak. The size of a clone is reported for some rows only, either as once, few or many, or as a class for expanded clones.

TRBV7-2,TRBJ2-7,.,TRBD2,CASSLVAGALSYEQYF,TGTGCCAGCAGCTTGGTAGCGGGGGCCCTCTCCTACGAGCAGTACTTC
TRBV7-9,TRBJ1-2,.,TRBD1,CASIDPGQGLWGYTF,TGTGCCAGCATCGATCCGGGACAGGGGCTATGGGGCTACACCTTC
TRBV7-3,TRBJ2-3,.,TRBD2,CASSARGGTDTQYF,TGTGCCAGCAGCGCGCGGGGGGGCACAGATACGCAGTATTTT
TRBV6-5,TRBJ1-4,.,.,CASSYSSSSYEKLFF,TGTGCCAGCAGTTACTCATCAAGCTCCTATGAAAAACTGTTTTTT
TRBV10-3,TRBJ1-2,.,TRBD1,CAISGDRDRDYGYTF,TGTGCCATCAGCGGAGACCGGGACAGGGACTATGGCTACACCTTC
TRBV7-9,TRBJ2-1,few,.,CASSFLGPSNEQFF,TGTGCCAGCAGCTTTCTCGGACCCAGCAATGAGCAGTTCTTC
TRBV19,TRBJ1-5,.,.,CASSMGGGVRNQPQHF,TGTGCCAGTAGTATGGGGGGAGGGGTGCGCAATCAGCCCCAGCATTTT
TRBV28,TRBJ1-4,.,.,CASSLGRDPEGKLFF,TGTGCCAGCAGTTTAGGTCGGGACCCCGAGGGAAAACTGTTTTTT
TRBV29-1,TRBJ2-1,.,TRBD2,CSARLASGGQADNEQFF,TGCAGCGCCCGGCTTGCTAGCGGGGGGCAAGCCGACAATGAGCAGTTCTTC
TRBV28,TRBJ2-5,.,TRBD1,CASSFLGTGSQETQYF,TGTGCCAGCAGTTTCCTAGGGACAGGGTCCCAAGAGACCCAGTACTTC
TRBV10-3,TRBJ1-4,.,.,CAISDWDLGSEKLFF,TGTGCCATCAGTGATTGGGACCTAGGCAGTGAAAAACTGTTTTTT
TRBV11-2,TRBJ1-1,.,.,CASRLTGLVNTEAFF,TGTGCCAGCAGGCTGACGGGCTTAGTGAACACTGAAGCTTTCTTT
TRBV6-1,TRBJ2-1,.,TRBD1,CASSSGTGGNEQFF,TGTGCCAGCAGTTCCGGGACAGGGGGCAATGAGCAGTTCTTC
TRBV7-8,TRBJ1-1,.,.,CASSQGPGRKKGPEAFF,TGTGCCAGCAGCCAGGGCCCGGGCCGCAAAAAGGGGCCTGAAGCTTTCTTT
TRBV10-2,TRBJ2-1,.,.,CASSRGTSYNEQFF,TGCGCCAGCAGTAGAGGGACAAGCTACAATGAGCAGTTCTTC
TRBV28,TRBJ2-1,few,TRBD2,CASSPAPWTSGRGPYNEQFF,TGTGCCAGCAGCCCGGCACCTTGGACTAGCGGGAGGGGGCCATACAATGAGCAGTTCTTC
TRBV9,TRBJ1-6,.,TRBD1,CASSAGQLNSPLHF,TGTGCCAGCAGCGCGGGACAGCTTAATTCACCCCTCCACTTT